This is a list of T cell receptor beta chains from one sample in a study of graft-versus-host responses after intestinal transplantation. Clones were sequenced by immunoSEQ multiplex PCR, and TCRdb holds only the in-frame ones, with some missing. Of over 65,000 clones detected, 92% appear once; the ten largest clones hold 0.55% to 0.75%. This sample comprised PBMCs, obtained 98 days after intestinal transplantation. The receptor set was obtained from a human patient who received an intestinal transplant, so some T cells may come from the graft donor. Both conserved end residues are part of each CDR3. A D gene is named only where the DNA matches it firmly. Clone size is shown for a subset of rows, as once, few, many or a class of expanded clone.

size,D,V,J,DNA,CDR3
-,TRBD1,TRBV19,TRBJ1-5,TGTGCCCTCCTTCAGGGGGACAGACAGCCCCAGCATTTT,CALLQGDRQPQHF
-,TRBD1,TRBV5-4,TRBJ1-5,TGTGCCAGCAGCCGGGGACAGCCTGGCAATCAGCCCCAGCATTTT,CASSRGQPGNQPQHF
once,-,TRBV25-1,TRBJ2-5,TGTGCCAGCAGTGAATCGGGGGCAGGGCAAGAGACCCAGTACTTC,CASSESGAGQETQYF
-,TRBD2,TRBV6-5,TRBJ2-5,TGTGCCAGCACTAGCGGGGGTAAAGAGACCCAGTACTTC,CASTSGGKETQYF
once,-,TRBV11-2,TRBJ2-5,TGTGCCAGCAGCTTAGATCTGGGGAAGAGGGAGACCCAGTACTTC,CASSLDLGKRETQYF
-,-,TRBV6-4,TRBJ2-1,TGTGCCAGCAGTGACTCGGGCGGGGGCGGCAATGAGCAGTTCTTC,CASSDSGGGGNEQFF
-,-,TRBV6-1,TRBJ2-5,TGTGCCAGCAGTGAAGCGGTAGGAGGGGCCGGAGAGACCCAGTACTTC,CASSEAVGGAGETQYF
-,TRBD1,TRBV12-5,TRBJ1-1,TGTGCTAGTGGTCCCGGACAGGGGAACACTGAAGCTTTCTTT,CASGPGQGNTEAFF
-,-,TRBV5-5,TRBJ1-6,TGTGCCAGCAGCTTGGGTGACGAGGGTTCACCCCTCCACTTT,CASSLGDEGSPLHF
-,-,TRBV6-5,TRBJ2-5,TGTGCCAGCAGTTACTCGGCAGGGACGGAGACCCAGTACTTC,CASSYSAGTETQYF
-,TRBD1,TRBV9,TRBJ2-5,TGTGCCAGCAGCCCCCAACACAGGGGTGGTCAAGAGACCCAGTACTTC,CASSPQHRGGQETQYF
-,-,TRBV11-2,TRBJ2-3,TGTGCCAGCAGCCCCCGGCCCCGCACAGATACGCAGTATTTT,CASSPRPRTDTQYF
-,-,TRBV27,TRBJ1-5,TGTGCCAGCAGGATACAGGGTTCCAATCAGCCCCAGCATTTT,CASRIQGSNQPQHF
-,-,TRBV19,TRBJ2-1,TGTGCCAGTAGTATTGGGCCGAATGAGCAGTTCTTC,CASSIGPNEQFF
-,-,TRBV4-1,TRBJ1-1,TGCGCCAGCAGCCAAGCCTCTTGGGGGAACACTGAAGCTTTCTTT,CASSQASWGNTEAFF
-,-,TRBV30,TRBJ2-3,TGTGCCTGGAGTAATGCCCCCACAGATACGCAGTATTTT,CAWSNAPTDTQYF
-,-,TRBV28,TRBJ2-7,TGTGCCAGCAGTTTACCCGCATACGAGCAGTACTTC,CASSLPAYEQYF
-,TRBD1,TRBV11-2,TRBJ2-7,TGTGCCAGCAGCTTAGAATGGGGACAGACCTACGAGCAGTACTTC,CASSLEWGQTYEQYF
few,-,TRBV6-5,TRBJ1-1,TGTGCCAGCAGTTACAGGGGGATGAACACTGAAGCTTTCTTT,CASSYRGMNTEAFF
-,-,TRBV6-5,TRBJ2-6,TGTGCCAGCACCGGGGCAGGAGGGGCCAACGTCCTGACTTTC,CASTGAGGANVLTF
-,TRBD2,TRBV11-1,TRBJ2-1,TGTGCCAGCAGCTTTCGGACTAGCGGACCCTACTCCTACAATGAGCAGTTCTTC,CASSFRTSGPYSYNEQFF
-,-,TRBV6-8,TRBJ2-5,TGTGCCAGTAGAGGGAAAGAGACCCAGTACTTC,CASRGKETQYF
-,TRBD1,TRBV9,TRBJ2-3,TGTGCCAGCAGCGTAGGGACAGGAAGCACAGATACGCAGTATTTT,CASSVGTGSTDTQYF
once,TRBD1,TRBV18,TRBJ2-7,TGTGCCAGCTCACCAGGGGGACAGGGCTTGGGCGAGCAGTACTTC,CASSPGGQGLGEQYF
-,TRBD1,TRBV6-4,TRBJ2-3,TGTGCCAGCAGTGACTCAGGGACAGGGACCGATACGCAGTATTTT,CASSDSGTGTDTQYF
-,-,TRBV4-2,TRBJ1-3,TGTGCCAGCAGCCAGGAAACGGGACTCATGGACTCTGGAAACACCATATATTTT,CASSQETGLMDSGNTIYF